These 19 T cell receptor beta chains share one sample of origin, sequenced in a study of Ad26.COV2.S vaccination and SARS-CoV-2 variants. Treatment of the sample: over 15 received Ad26.COV2.S at low or high dose, single or two shots; about 5 received placebo; per-sample allocation not given. Samples came from day 63 after the first vaccine or placebo injection. Method: immunoSEQ multiplex PCR; TCRdb's copy keeps in-frame clones and lacks some. The profile shows under 550,000 clones, roughly 90% of them singletons. The sample consisted of peripheral blood, taken in a trial of Ad26.COV2.S vaccine versus placebo. All receptors come from a person aged 18 to 59 who received the Ad26.COV2.S COVID-19 vaccine or a placebo.

The V and J genes are TRBV27 and TRBJ2-7; possibly TRBD1 or TRBD2 for D (5 bases each). The V gene's germline CDR1 is MNHEY and CDR2 SMNVEV (reference sequence). V lost 3 bases and J lost 0, with 18 bases in between. This CDR3 contains 17 residues. Written as DNA, the CDR3 is TGTGCCAGCAGTTTTGGGCAGAGGGACCGTCGCTCCTACGAGCAGTACTTC. Its translation: CASSFGQRDRRSYEQYF.

V gene TRBV11-2 combines with J gene TRBJ2-3; the D is unclear. CDR1 is SGHAT, CDR2 FQNNGV, per germline. V lost 3 bases, J lost 6 bases, and 7 bases lay in between. The CDR3 loop spans 12 amino acids. The CDR3 here is CASSFSDDTQYF. CDR3 sequence (DNA): TGTGCCAGCAGCTTTTCTGACGATACGCAGTATTTT.

The V gene is TRBV19, the J gene TRBJ2-1; TRBD1 agrees at 7 bases. V shed 3 bases and J 5 bases; nucleotides not matched to a gene: 13. Germline CDR1 reads LNHDA; CDR2 reads SQIVND (reference sequence). This CDR3 comprises 17 residues. The CDR3 region is CASSIAPRGSVHNEQFF. Here the CDR3 DNA reads TGTGCCAGTAGTATCGCTCCCAGGGGGTCCGTCCACAATGAGCAGTTCTTC.

V is TRBV27 and J is TRBJ2-7; maybe TRBD1 (6 bases). This CDR3 is 12 amino acids long. With 2 bases removed from V and 6 bases from J, the gap between germline ends came to 8 bases. Germline V gives CDR1 MNHEY, CDR2 SMNVEV (reference sequence). The CDR3 nucleotides read TGTGCCAGCAGTTTAAGAGGGGGCGAGCAGTACTTC. Amino acids: CASSLRGGEQYF.

CDR3 coding DNA: TGTGCCAGCAGCTCCCCGGGAGCAGGCGAGCAGTACTTC. It translates to CASSSPGAGEQYF. V and J are TRBV7-2 and TRBJ2-7, with TRBD2 as a possible D gene (6 bases). Deletions cut 4 bases from V and 6 bases from J, with 13 bases between. This CDR3 is 13 amino acids long. The germline CDR1 and CDR2 sequences are SGHTA and FQGNSA.

The chain carries TRBV29-1 and TRBJ2-5; TRBD1 matches 7 bases. Germline CDR1 is SQVTM and CDR2 is ANQGSEA. CDR3 size: 14 residues. Germline trimming cut 2 bases from V and 5 bases from J; bases unmatched to any gene: 8. As DNA, the CDR3 is TGCAGCGTTGAACCCCTCGGCAGGGGGGAGACCCAGTACTTC. Translation gives CSVEPLGRGETQYF.

V is TRBV5-6 and J is TRBJ2-7, with unresolved D. The CDR3 covers 12 residues. Germline CDR1 SGHDT, CDR2 YYEEEE. Trimming cost V 2 bases and J 5 bases, with 8 bases left between them. The CDR3 sequence is CASSFLGDEQYF. In DNA, the CDR3 is TGTGCCAGCAGCTTTTTGGGTGACGAGCAGTACTTC.

The chain is built from TRBV7-2 and TRBJ1-1; D unresolved. The CDR3 totals 11 residues. V shed 8 bases and J shed 1 base, with 5 bases lying between them. Germline CDR1 SGHTA, CDR2 FQGNSA. The CDR3 bases are TGTGCCAGCCAGCGGAACACTGAAGCTTTCTTT. Its protein product is CASQRNTEAFF.

This chain connects TRBV4-1 to TRBJ2-3; 8 nucleotides agree with TRBD2. After removal of 1 base from V and 5 bases from J, the junction contained 8 bases not matched to a gene. The CDR3 covers 16 residues. Germline assignment: CDR1 MGHRA and CDR2 YSYEKL. The CDR3 nucleotides are TGCGCCAGCAGCCAAGGACTAGCGACTCCCATAGATACGCAGTATTTT. It yields the protein CASSQGLATPIDTQYF.

The chain uses TRBV7-9 and TRBJ2-7; 10 nucleotides line up with TRBD2. The CDR3 has 15 amino acids. V lost 2 bases, J lost 4 bases, and 5 bases stayed unmatched. The germline CDR1 and CDR2 sequences are SEHNR and FQNEAQ (reference sequence). The CDR3 region is CASSLTRSGGYEQYF. CDR3 DNA: TGTGCCAGCAGCTTAACTCGTAGCGGGGGGTACGAGCAGTACTTC. Full variable domain (missing parts from reference TRBV7-9 and TRBJ2-7): DTGVSQNPRHKITKRGQNVTFRCDPISEHNRLYWYRQTLGQGPEFLTYFQNEAQLEKSRLLSDRFSAERPKGSFSTLEIQRTEQGDSAMYLCASSLTRSGGYEQYFGPGTRLTVT.

The genes are TRBV12-3 or TRBV12-4 and TRBJ2-7; D gene unclear. The CDR3 is 12 amino acids. Trimming stripped 5 bases from V and 3 bases from J, with 8 bases between. Written as DNA, the CDR3 is TGTGCCAGCAGTCTCAACCGCTACGAGCAGTACTTC. Translation gives CASSLNRYEQYF.

The genes are TRBV7-9 and TRBJ1-2; D uncertain. The CDR3 is made up of 13 amino acids. The V and J ends lost 6 bases and 7 bases respectively, with 15 bases between them. Germline V lookup: CDR1 SEHNR, CDR2 FQNEAQ (reference sequence). CDR3 sequence: CASRMTETFGYTF. The CDR3 DNA follows: TGTGCCAGCAGGATGACGGAGACCTTTGGCTACACCTTC.

Notes on this clone: Other DNA sequences in the sample encode the same CDR3. The V call is TRBV6-2 or TRBV6-3, the J call TRBJ1-2; D might be TRBD1 (5 bases). The CDR3 has 13 residues. V lost 2 bases, J lost 5 bases, and 9 bases lay in between. Germline CDR1 is MNHEY and CDR2 is SVGEGT. The CDR3 sequence: CASSYRRGYGYTF. The CDR3 DNA is TGTGCCAGCAGTTACCGCCGGGGGTATGGCTACACCTTC.

The gene calls are TRBV4-1 and TRBJ2-3; D is ambiguous. Germline-derived CDR1 and CDR2 are MGHRA and YSYEKL. The CDR3 has 14 amino acids. Trimming removed 4 bases from V and 2 bases from J, with 10 bases in between. The CDR3 DNA sequence: TGCGCCAGCAGCCCTATCGGGTTCACAGATACGCAGTATTTT. Its protein is CASSPIGFTDTQYF.

The V gene is TRBV2, the J gene TRBJ1-5; TRBD1 agrees at 8 bases. The CDR3 is 15 amino acids. Looked up from germline, CDR1 is SNHLY and CDR2 is FYNNEI. V gave up 9 bases and J gave up 1 base; unmatched junction bases: 8. CDR3 protein: CARAPDRGSNQPQHF. For the CDR3, the DNA is TGTGCCAGAGCGCCAGACAGGGGCAGCAATCAGCCCCAGCATTTT.

The chain links TRBV4-1 to TRBJ1-4; TRBD1 matches 8 bases. Germline V gives CDR1 MGHRA, CDR2 YSYEKL. This CDR3 has 18 amino acids. The V segment lost 1 base and the J segment 12 bases; nucleotides outside the gene matches: 19. The CDR3 protein is CASSQGKSRTGPNTELFF. The CDR3 DNA sequence: TGCGCCAGCAGCCAAGGAAAGTCGAGGACAGGGCCTAATACAGAACTGTTTTTT.

CDR3 coding DNA: TGTGCCAGCAGTAAGACAGGGACCGGGGAGCTGTTTTTT. Protein sequence: CASSKTGTGELFF. This chain links TRBV6-5 with TRBJ2-2, with TRBD1 identical over 7 bases. Germline V gives CDR1 MNHEY, CDR2 SVGAGI. The CDR3 sequence is 13 residues long. After removal of 5 bases from V and 5 bases from J, the junction contained 2 bases not matched to a gene.

This sequence joins TRBV18 and TRBJ2-7; the D gene is possibly TRBD1 (6 bases). The CDR3 totals 13 residues. Germline CDR1 KGHSH, CDR2 LQKENI. V gave up 3 bases and J gave up 3 bases, with 9 bases separating them. The CDR3 loop reads CASSPRTDYEQYF. The CDR3 DNA sequence: TGTGCCAGCTCACCGCGGACAGACTACGAGCAGTACTTC.

J is TRBJ2-5 and V is TRBV6-6; D assignment may be TRBD1 or TRBD2 (6 bases each). CDR1 and CDR2 from the germline V gene are MNHNY and SVGAGI (reference sequence). The CDR3 extends over 13 amino acids. V lost 8 bases and J lost 5, with 15 bases in between. The CDR3: CASVGGPRETQYF. CDR3 nucleotides: TGTGCCAGCGTAGGGGGGCCCCGGGAGACCCAGTACTTC.